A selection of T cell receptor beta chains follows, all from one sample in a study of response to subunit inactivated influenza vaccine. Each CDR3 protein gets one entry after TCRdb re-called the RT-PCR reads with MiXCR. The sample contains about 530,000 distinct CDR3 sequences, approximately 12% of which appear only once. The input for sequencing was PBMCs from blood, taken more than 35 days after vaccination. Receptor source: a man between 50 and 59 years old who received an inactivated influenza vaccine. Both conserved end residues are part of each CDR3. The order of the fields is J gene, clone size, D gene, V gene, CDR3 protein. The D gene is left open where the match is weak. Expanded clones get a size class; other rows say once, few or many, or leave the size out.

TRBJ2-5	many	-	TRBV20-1	CSAPYQETQYF
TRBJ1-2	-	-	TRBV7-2	CASSEQGRRGYTF
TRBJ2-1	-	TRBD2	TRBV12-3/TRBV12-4	CASSSSGFRIDNEQFF
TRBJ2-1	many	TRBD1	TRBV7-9	CASSQRDSSYNEQFF
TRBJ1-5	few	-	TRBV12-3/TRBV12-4	CASSPPMSNQPQHF
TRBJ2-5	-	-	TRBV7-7	CASSPGWVQETQYF
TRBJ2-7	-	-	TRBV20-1	CSANTGGSSYEQYF
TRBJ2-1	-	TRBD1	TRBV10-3	CAISDSRTGNLGVHNEQFF
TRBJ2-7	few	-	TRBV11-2	CASSLVYVARVEEQYF
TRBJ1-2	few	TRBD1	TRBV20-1	CSARLQGNYGYTF
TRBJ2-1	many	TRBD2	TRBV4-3	CASSLGLAGSNEQFF